The 22 T cell receptor beta chains in this list originate from one sample, sequenced in a study of T cell responses to AZD1222 COVID-19 vaccine. Sequenced by immunoSEQ multiplex PCR; TCRdb stores in-frame clones only, minus some. The sample gives about 130,000 clones, 90% of which show up once; under 2% is in the top ten. The source material was peripheral blood, sampled on day 0 of AZD1222 vaccination. The receptors here all came from an adult in good health.

About this clone: Other DNA sequences in the sample encode the same CDR3. The J gene is TRBJ1-1, the V gene TRBV27; D call uncertain. The CDR3 runs 14 residues. Looked up from germline, CDR1 is MNHEY and CDR2 is SMNVEV (reference sequence). Between the trimmed V and J ends, which lost 2 bases and 3 bases, there was a span of 10 bases. CDR3: CASSLRPEDTEAFF. The CDR3, as DNA: TGTGCCAGCAGTTTAAGGCCCGAGGACACTGAAGCTTTCTTT.

This clone was seen more than once but under ten times. The chain uses TRBV7-8 and TRBJ1-6; D call uncertain. This CDR3 contains 15 residues. Germline V gene data show CDR1 as SGHVS and CDR2 as FQNEAQ. The V end lost 8 bases, the J end lost 6 bases, and 17 bases lay between the germline ends. The DNA of the CDR3 is TGTGCCAGCTCAGGCCGCGGCGGACTTAATTCACCCCTCCACTTT. Translation gives CASSGRGGLNSPLHF.

The J gene is TRBJ1-6, the V gene TRBV9, with D maybe TRBD1 (6 bases). The CDR3 runs to 13 residues. The V end was cut by 3 bases, the J end by 9 bases, with 10 bases between. Germline V gene data show CDR1 as SGDLS and CDR2 as YYNGEE. CDR3 sequence: CASSAARGSPLHF. The CDR3 nucleotides read TGTGCCAGCAGCGCCGCCAGGGGTTCACCCCTCCACTTT. Complete variable domain (other parts from reference TRBV9 and TRBJ1-6): DSGVTQTPKHLITATGQRVTLRCSPRSGDLSVYWYQQSLDQGLQFLIQYYNGEERAKGNILERFSAQQFPDLHSELNLSSLELGDSALYFCASSAARGSPLHFGNGTRLTVT.

The chain recombines TRBV5-1 with TRBJ2-7, with TRBD1 matching over 10 bases. In germline, CDR1 is SGHRS, CDR2 YFSETQ. The V segment lost 7 bases and the J segment 3 bases; nucleotides outside the gene matches: 4. The CDR3 has 13 amino acids. CDR3 sequence: CASGGQGFYEQYF. The CDR3 region has the DNA TGCGCCAGCGGGGGACAGGGGTTCTACGAGCAGTACTTC. Drawing the rest from reference TRBV5-1 and TRBJ2-7, the complete variable domain is KAGVTQTPRYLIKTRGQQVTLSCSPISGHRSVSWYQQTPGQGLQFLFEYFSETQRNKGNFPGRFSGRQFSNSRSEMNVSTLELGDSALYLCASGGQGFYEQYFGPGTRLTVT.

The chain has TRBV6-1 and TRBJ1-6, with D unresolved. V was pared by 2 bases and J by 6 bases, with 11 bases between. The germline CDR1 and CDR2 sequences are MNHNS and SASEGT. This CDR3 has 15 amino acids. In nucleotides, the CDR3 is TGTGCCAGCAGTGAAACTGTGCAGTCTAATTCACCCCTCCACTTT. This translates into CASSETVQSNSPLHF.

The chain joins TRBV4-3 to TRBJ1-4, with TRBD1 matching 7 bases. V shed 1 base and J 4 bases; nucleotides not matched to a gene: 6. Germline CDR1 LGHNA, CDR2 YSLEER. The length of the CDR3 is 16 residues. CDR3: CASSQGEGAGNEKLFF. The CDR3 region has the DNA TGCGCCAGCAGCCAAGGGGAGGGGGCCGGTAATGAAAAACTGTTTTTT.

This chain links TRBV30 with TRBJ1-2, with 8 nucleotides matching TRBD1. Trimming removed 1 base from V and 4 bases from J; junction bases left unmatched: 8. The CDR3 covers 15 residues. Germline V CDR1 and CDR2: GTSNPN, SVGIG (reference sequence). The CDR3 spells CAWSGVTGTGYGYTF. The CDR3 bases are TGTGCCTGGAGTGGAGTCACCGGGACAGGCTATGGCTACACCTTC.

The CDR3 nucleotides are TGTGCCAGCAGCCAAGATGGGGGGGCTAGTCAGCCCCAGCATTTT. Residues: CASSQDGGASQPQHF. The chain couples TRBV4-2 to TRBJ1-5, with D perhaps TRBD1 (6 bases). This CDR3 comprises 15 residues. Looked up from germline, CDR1 is LGHNA and CDR2 is YNFKEQ. Trimming left V 0 bases short and J 6 bases short, with 12 bases between.

The V call is TRBV5-1, the J call TRBJ2-7; D unclear. The V end lost 4 bases, the J end lost 2 bases, and 10 bases lay between the germline ends. Germline CDR1 is SGHRS and CDR2 is YFSETQ. This CDR3 region has 13 residues. The CDR3, as DNA: TGCGCCAGCAGCAAGGGCAAAGCCTACGAGCAGTACTTC. It encodes CASSKGKAYEQYF.

The chain combines TRBV5-1 with TRBJ2-1; no reliable D call. Trimming left V 1 base short and J 7 bases short, with 6 bases between. CDR3 size: 12 residues. From germline, CDR1 is SGHRS and CDR2 YFSETQ. Here the CDR3 reads CASSLWGNEQFF. The CDR3 DNA reads TGCGCCAGCAGCTTGTGGGGAAATGAGCAGTTCTTC.

The table lists this clone with a few counts. V and J are TRBV6-5 and TRBJ2-3; TRBD2 agrees at 11 bases. Germline CDR1 reads MNHEY; CDR2 reads SVGAGI. V lost 5 bases to trimming and J lost 4 bases; unmatched junction nucleotides: 5. This CDR3 spans 15 amino acids. CDR3 protein: CASSMTSGAPDTQYF. For the CDR3, the DNA is TGTGCCAGCAGTATGACTAGCGGGGCCCCAGATACGCAGTATTTT.

The gene calls are TRBV12-3 or TRBV12-4 and TRBJ1-5; the D is unclear. The CDR3 length is 12 residues. Trimming shortened V by 8 bases and J by 1 base, and 6 bases separated the two germline ends. This CDR3 is CASCYSNQPQHF. The DNA of the CDR3 is TGTGCCAGCTGCTACAGCAATCAGCCCCAGCATTTT.

V gene TRBV7-3 combines with J gene TRBJ2-7; 7 bases are shared with TRBD1. The CDR3 sequence is 14 residues long. Trimming took 5 bases from V and 5 from J; bases not matched to a gene: 9. Germline CDR1 and CDR2: SGHTA and FQGTGA. The CDR3 DNA follows: TGTGCCAGCAGCCCGACAGGGAATAGCCACGAGCAGTACTTC. It yields the protein CASSPTGNSHEQYF. The full variable domain, rest sourced from reference TRBV7-3 and TRBJ2-7, is GAGVSQTPSNKVTEKGKYVELRCDPISGHTALYWYRQSLGQGPEFLIYFQGTGAADDSGLPNDRFFAVRPEGSVSTLKIQRTERGDSAVYLCASSPTGNSHEQYFGPGTRLTVT.

In nucleotides, the CDR3 is TGTGCCAGCAGTGCCAACACCCAAATCAGCACAGATACGCAGTATTTT. The encoded protein is CASSANTQISTDTQYF. The chain employs TRBV6-2 or TRBV6-3 and TRBJ2-3; unclear D gene. Germline CDR1 and CDR2: MNHEY and SVGEGT. The V gene lost 5 bases and the J gene lost 0 bases, with 15 bases spanning the gap. This CDR3 is built from 16 residues.

CDR3 nucleotide sequence: TGTGCCACCAGCAGAGATCGCCCGAGCTCCTACAATGAGCAGTTCTTC. Translating it yields CATSRDRPSSYNEQFF. The rearrangement joins TRBV15 to TRBJ2-1, with unresolved D. Germline V lookup: CDR1 LNHNV, CDR2 YYDKDF (reference sequence). Trimming pared 0 bases from V and 0 bases from J, leaving 9 bases between. The CDR3 has 16 residues.

V gene TRBV18 combines with J gene TRBJ2-2; 7 nucleotides line up with TRBD1. The CDR3 contains 14 residues. J gave up 1 base and V 8 bases, and 4 bases lay outside the gene matches. Germline CDR1 is KGHSH and CDR2 is LQKENI. Here the CDR3 reads CASRRTGNTGELFF. In DNA, the CDR3 is TGTGCCAGCCGGCGGACAGGGAACACCGGGGAGCTGTTTTTT.

CDR3 region: CASSLSPQMNEKLFF. CDR3 in DNA: TGTGCCAGCAGCCTAAGCCCACAGATGAATGAAAAACTGTTTTTT. This sequence joins TRBV7-2 and TRBJ1-4, with D unclear. The V end was cut by 5 bases, the J end by 5 bases, with 15 bases between. The CDR3 extends over 15 amino acids. Germline V gene data show CDR1 as SGHTA and CDR2 as FQGNSA.

The chain recombines TRBV28 with TRBJ2-5; perhaps D is TRBD1 or TRBD2 (5 bases each). Trimming removed 10 bases from V and 13 bases from J, with 22 bases in between. CDR1 and CDR2 from the germline V gene are MDHEN and SYDVKM. The CDR3 spans 12 residues. The CDR3 here is CAITGTVLSMYF. CDR3 nucleotides: TGTGCCATAACCGGGACCGTGCTTTCAATGTACTTC.

V is TRBV7-9 and J is TRBJ2-7; D might be TRBD1 or TRBD2, each matching 5 bases. CDR1 is SEHNR, CDR2 FQNEAQ, per germline (reference sequence). The CDR3 has 14 amino acids. The germline V and J ends were trimmed by 5 bases and 6 bases, with 17 bases remaining between them. This chain's CDR3 is CASSGDGGRSEQYF. In nucleotides, the CDR3 is TGTGCCAGCAGCGGGGACGGCGGAAGAAGCGAGCAGTACTTC. The full variable domain, its missing parts supplied by reference TRBV7-9 and TRBJ2-7, is DTGVSQNPRHKITKRGQNVTFRCDPISEHNRLYWYRQTLGQGPEFLTYFQNEAQLEKSRLLSDRFSAERPKGSFSTLEIQRTEQGDSAMYLCASSGDGGRSEQYFGPGTRLTVT.

The chain has TRBV19 and TRBJ2-2, with 10 bases matching TRBD2. CDR3 size: 24 residues. J was trimmed by 0 bases and V by 7 bases; bases with no gene match: 29. Germline assignment: CDR1 LNHDA and CDR2 SQIVND (reference sequence). CDR3 coding DNA: TGTGCCAGTACCCCCCTTGGCCACGGACAGAAGACTAGCGGGCGTTACGCGAACACCGGGGAGCTGTTTTTT. Encoded protein: CASTPLGHGQKTSGRYANTGELFF.

The chain links TRBV9 to TRBJ1-1; TRBD1 agrees at 9 bases. The CDR3 covers 15 residues. Per germline, CDR1 SGDLS and CDR2 YYNGEE. Unmatched junction bases numbered 5, after V lost 1 base and J lost 4 bases. CDR3: CASSVSGTGTTEAFF. The CDR3 DNA reads TGTGCCAGCAGCGTATCCGGGACAGGGACCACTGAAGCTTTCTTT.

V usage is TRBV6-6 and J usage is TRBJ1-2; the match to TRBD1 covers 11 bases. The CDR3 runs 14 residues. The junction had 9 bases not matched to a gene; V was cut back by 7 bases and J by 8 bases. Germline V gene data show CDR1 as MNHNY and CDR2 as SVGAGI (reference sequence). CDR3: CASIGGQGAVGYTF. CDR3 nucleotide sequence: TGTGCCAGCATCGGCGGACAGGGGGCGGTGGGCTACACCTTC.